This TCR beta chain was documented in a study of OX40 agonist ivuxolimab in advanced cancers. Study observations and caveats: CD4+ and CD8+ T cells in blood underwent clonal expansion by week 6 at 0.1 to 3.0 mg/kg.

The assay was immunoSEQ multiplex PCR, and TCRdb's table has in-frame clones only and misses some. The sample contains some 150,000 clones, 90% of which appear only once. Details on this clone: What it recognizes is unknown. Relative to the germline gene, one junction end is altered; a read error may explain this.

Per the germline V gene, CDR1 is LNHDA and CDR2 is SQIVND (reference sequence). The CDR3 runs 14 residues. Here the sequenced sample was CD4+ or CD8+ T cells sorted from blood, taken in a trial of the OX40 agonist ivuxolimab. V is TRBV19 and J is TRBJ2-7, with 7 positions matching TRBD2. The TCR was taken from an adult with an advanced solid tumor such as melanoma, head and neck, liver or kidney cancer. CDR3 DNA sequence: TGTGCCAGTGGTATACTAGCGACTTCCTACGAGCAGTACTTC. Protein product: CASGILATSYEQYF.